One and the same sample provided the 26 T cell receptor beta chains below, sequenced in a study of cytomegalovirus exposure and HLA in healthy donors. With 60 Vbeta and 13 Jbeta primers, the PCR was carried out. Clones were read by immunoSEQ multiplex PCR, and TCRdb kept only the in-frame ones, dropping some. This table holds 80,000 to 95,000 clones, less than 70% found once. Sequences were obtained from PBMCs. The receptors stem from a human donor in good health.

This chain uses TRBV7-8 with TRBJ2-7; D not resolved. Trimming stripped 0 bases from V and 2 bases from J, with 14 bases between. This CDR3 has 16 amino acids. The germline gives CDR1 SGHVS, CDR2 FQNEAQ. The CDR3 reads CASSLALSGGPYEQYF. The CDR3 bases are TGTGCCAGCAGCTTAGCCCTCTCCGGTGGTCCCTACGAGCAGTACTTC.

The chain recombines TRBV7-3 with TRBJ1-5, with D uncertain. Trimming removed 1 base from V and 4 bases from J, with 8 bases in between. Per germline, CDR1 SGHTA and CDR2 FQGTGA. The CDR3 spans 14 residues. As DNA, the CDR3 is TGTGCCAGCAGCTTAAATGCGGGGAATCAGCCCCAGCATTTT. Protein product: CASSLNAGNQPQHF.

The genes are TRBV2 and TRBJ1-2; D may be TRBD1 (6 bases). V was cut by 10 bases and J by 5 bases, with 17 bases left in between. This CDR3 region has 13 residues. The germline V gene encodes CDR1 SNHLY and CDR2 FYNNEI. CDR3 region: CAKMGGRDYGYTF. Written as DNA, the CDR3 is TGTGCCAAGATGGGGGGGCGCGATTATGGCTACACCTTC.

The chain uses TRBV4-3 and TRBJ1-2; weak D call: TRBD1 (5 bases). From germline, CDR1 is LGHNA and CDR2 YSLEER. The ends were cut back, 3 bases at V and 6 bases at J, with 17 bases in the middle. The length of the CDR3 is 15 residues. The CDR3 DNA is TGCGCCAGCAGCCAGACCAGGGATCCCCCTAATGGCTACACCTTC. Its protein is CASSQTRDPPNGYTF.

Only a few counts were recorded for this clone. This chain uses TRBV5-1 with TRBJ2-5; tentatively, D is TRBD2 (5 bases). Judging by the DNA end, TRBJ2-7 fits better; the J call may be wrong. The CDR3 runs to 12 residues. The germline gives CDR1 SGHRS, CDR2 YFSETQ. Here the CDR3 DNA reads TGCGCCAGCAGCTTGGACGGGAACGAGCAGTACTTC. Translating gives CASSLDGNEQYF.

This clone was counted between two and nine times. The CDR3, as DNA: TGCGCCAGCAGCATACAGGGGAGAGAGCAGTACTTC. Its translation is CASSIQGREQYF. The chain carries TRBV5-1 and TRBJ2-7; TRBD1 matches at 7 bases. The CDR3 covers 12 residues. V lost 4 bases to trimming and J lost 7 bases; unmatched junction nucleotides: 5. CDR1 and CDR2 from the germline V gene are SGHRS and YFSETQ.

The V call is TRBV25-1, the J call TRBJ2-4; D not resolved. From germline, CDR1 is MGHDK and CDR2 SYGVNS. This CDR3 is 13 amino acids long. The ends were cut back, 1 base at V and 4 bases at J, with 5 bases in the middle. The CDR3 DNA reads as TGTGCCAGCAGTGAATTTCGGAAAAACATTCAGTACTTC. Its translation is CASSEFRKNIQYF.

The chain uses TRBV5-1 and TRBJ1-1; TRBD1 aligns across 8 bases. After removal of 3 bases from V and 3 bases from J, the junction contained 7 bases not matched to a gene. In germline, CDR1 is SGHRS, CDR2 YFSETQ. This CDR3 is 15 amino acids long. Here the CDR3 reads CASSYLETGDTEAFF. As DNA, the CDR3 is TGCGCCAGCAGCTACCTAGAGACAGGGGACACTGAAGCTTTCTTT.

This chain connects TRBV2 to TRBJ2-1, with D possibly TRBD2 on 8 matching bases. The germline V and J ends were trimmed by 6 bases and 8 bases, with 20 bases remaining between them. The germline V gene has CDR1 SNHLY and CDR2 FYNNEI. The CDR3 spans 15 residues. The chain's CDR3 is CASRNRDSGSDEQFF. For the CDR3, the DNA is TGTGCCAGCAGAAACCGGGACAGCGGGAGCGATGAGCAGTTCTTC.

CDR3 DNA sequence: TGTGCCAGCAGCTTAATAGCGGGGGGCTCGGATACGCAGTATTTT. Residues: CASSLIAGGSDTQYF. The V call is TRBV11-1, the J call TRBJ2-3, with 10 bases that match TRBD2. Germline V gene lookup returns CDR1 SGHAT and CDR2 FQDESV (reference sequence). The CDR3 covers 15 residues. The trim removed 2 bases at V and 6 bases at J, leaving 5 bases unmatched.

A few counts support this clone. The same CDR3 arises from other DNA sequences in this sample as well. This sequence joins TRBV2 and TRBJ2-7; 8 nucleotides align to TRBD1. The CDR3 is 12 amino acids. Germline assignment: CDR1 SNHLY and CDR2 FYNNEI. The ends lost 6 bases at V and 4 bases at J; junction bases unmatched: 2. The CDR3 protein is CASRDRAYEQYF. The CDR3 bases are TGTGCCAGCAGGGACAGGGCTTACGAGCAGTACTTC.

This clone was counted a few times. The J gene is TRBJ1-3, the V gene TRBV7-9; no clear D. Germline values: CDR1 SEHNR, CDR2 FQNEAQ (reference sequence). Trimming removed 4 bases at V and 2 bases at J, with 12 bases between. This CDR3 comprises 15 residues. The CDR3 region is CASSSPTSAGNTIYF. The CDR3 nucleotides are TGTGCCAGCAGCTCACCTACCTCGGCTGGAAACACCATATATTTT.

Regarding this clone: A junction end diverges from the germline sequence, so it may reflect a read error. V is TRBV7-7 and J is TRBJ2-2; weak D call: TRBD1 (6 bases). The CDR3 consists of 14 residues. Looked up from germline, CDR1 is SSHAT and CDR2 is FNYEAQ (reference sequence). The CDR3 reads CASSSIEGAGELFF. CDR3 DNA: TGTGCTAGCAGCTCCATCGAGGGGGCCGGGGAGCTGTTTTTT. Supplemented by reference TRBV7-7 and TRBJ2-2, the full variable domain reads GAGVSQSPRYKVTKRGQDVTLRCDPISSHATLYWYQQALGQGPEFLTYFNYEAQPDKSGLPSDRFSAERPEGSISTLTIQRTEQRDSAMYRCASSSIEGAGELFFGEGSRLTVL.

J is TRBJ2-7 and V is TRBV9, with 8 positions matching TRBD2. CDR1 and CDR2 (germline): SGDLS, YYNGEE. Unmatched junction bases numbered 10, after V lost 3 bases and J lost 5 bases. This CDR3 is built from 15 residues. CDR3 residues: CASSAYAGGQDEQYF. In nucleotides, the CDR3 is TGTGCCAGCAGCGCCTATGCGGGGGGCCAGGACGAGCAGTACTTC.

This clone was recorded a few times. The chain couples TRBV18 to TRBJ1-5, with 9 bases aligning to TRBD1. The V gene's germline CDR1 is KGHSH and CDR2 LQKENI. The trim removed 3 bases at V and 5 bases at J, leaving 5 bases unmatched. The CDR3 length is 15 residues. In nucleotides, the CDR3 is TGTGCCAGCTCACCGTACGACAGGGGGTATCAGCCCCAGCATTTT. This encodes CASSPYDRGYQPQHF.

The chain combines TRBV7-2 with TRBJ1-2, with 8 bases lining up with TRBD1. The V segment lost 5 bases and the J segment 6 bases; nucleotides outside the gene matches: 11. CDR1 and CDR2 from the germline V gene are SGHTA and FQGNSA. The CDR3 spans 15 residues. The CDR3 here is CASSPQGALGNGYTF. The CDR3 DNA follows: TGTGCCAGCAGCCCTCAGGGGGCGCTGGGTAATGGCTACACCTTC.

CDR3: CASSPASGVLTDTQYF. CDR3 DNA: TGTGCCAGCAGCCCTGCTAGCGGGGTGCTCACAGATACGCAGTATTTT. The chain uses TRBV7-6 and TRBJ2-3; TRBD2 aligns across 9 bases. Germline assignment: CDR1 SGHVS and CDR2 FNYEAQ. The CDR3 is 16 residues long. Trimming cost V 5 bases and J 2 bases; bases outside gene matches: 8. The full variable domain, completed using reference TRBV7-6 and TRBJ2-3, is GAGVSQSPRYKVTKRGQDVALRCDPISGHVSLYWYRQALGQGPEFLTYFNYEAQQDKSGLPNDRFSAERPEGSISTLTIQRTEQRDSAMYRCASSPASGVLTDTQYFGPGTRLTVL.

The chain combines TRBV7-2 with TRBJ1-2; 8 nucleotides agree with TRBD1. Germline CDR1 SGHTA, CDR2 FQGNSA. This CDR3 is built from 14 residues. The ends lost 3 bases at V and 7 bases at J; junction bases unmatched: 7. The CDR3 loop is CASSFSGGSGGYTF. The CDR3 coding sequence is TGTGCCAGCAGCTTTTCAGGGGGCAGTGGTGGCTACACCTTC.

The chain is built from TRBV4-3 and TRBJ1-1, with 11 bases lining up with TRBD1. CDR3 size: 16 residues. Germline V gene lookup returns CDR1 LGHNA and CDR2 YSLEER. Trimming at V came to 4 bases and at J to 6 bases, leaving 10 bases not matched to a gene. The DNA of the CDR3 is TGCGCCAGCAGCCGATCAAAGGACAGGGGGCTGGCTGAAGCTTTCTTT. Translation gives CASSRSKDRGLAEAFF.

This chain joins TRBV11-2 and TRBJ2-4; 9 positions agree with TRBD1. Germline trimming cut 3 bases from V and 1 base from J; bases unmatched to any gene: 7. CDR1 is SGHAT and CDR2 is FQNNGV in the germline V gene. CDR3 length equals 17 residues. The CDR3 DNA reads TGTGCCAGCAGCTTGGACAGGGGACCGGGGGCCAAAAACATTCAGTACTTC. Protein sequence: CASSLDRGPGAKNIQYF.

V and J are TRBV6-5 and TRBJ2-2; perhaps TRBD1 as D (6 bases). The CDR3 is 15 amino acids. V lost 6 bases, J lost 4 bases, and 15 bases lay in between. Germline lookup yields CDR1 MNHEY and CDR2 SVGAGI. CDR3 protein: CASSDLGHSTGELFF. CDR3 bases: TGTGCCAGCAGCGATCTGGGACATTCCACCGGGGAGCTGTTTTTT.

The chain is built from TRBV19 and TRBJ2-3; a possible D gene is TRBD1 (5 bases). V dropped 7 bases and J dropped 2 bases, with 16 bases sitting between them. Germline V gene lookup returns CDR1 LNHDA and CDR2 SQIVND (reference sequence). This CDR3 is built from 15 residues. This CDR3 reads CASTSGRDVTDTQYF. The CDR3 coding sequence is TGTGCCAGTACGAGTGGCAGGGATGTCACAGATACGCAGTATTTT.

The V gene is TRBV28, the J gene TRBJ2-7, with no clear D. Germline loops: CDR1 MDHEN, CDR2 SYDVKM. The CDR3 is 13 residues long. V was shortened by 3 bases and J by 3 bases, with 9 bases between the two germline ends. Written as DNA, the CDR3 is TGTGCCAGCAGTTTGGTTTACGGCTACGAGCAGTACTTC. This translates into CASSLVYGYEQYF.

This chain joins TRBV5-1 and TRBJ2-6, with TRBD2 identical over 9 bases. The germline gives CDR1 SGHRS, CDR2 YFSETQ. The J segment lost 0 bases and the V segment lost 3 bases, leaving 13 bases of the junction unmatched. The CDR3 covers 20 residues. CDR3 sequence (DNA): TGCGCCAGCAGCTGGAGCGCTAGCGGGGAAGACTACTCTGGGGCCAACGTCCTGACTTTC. This translates into CASSWSASGEDYSGANVLTF.

This clone has only a few counts. The chain has TRBV6-5 and TRBJ2-7; 9 nucleotides line up with TRBD1. The CDR3 runs 12 residues. V lost 10 bases and J lost 7; bases outside the gene matches: 8. Germline V lookup: CDR1 MNHEY, CDR2 SVGAGI. The CDR3 nucleotides read TGTGCCACACAGGGGGCAACAGGAGAGCAGTACTTC. It codes for CATQGATGEQYF.

This chain joins TRBV28 and TRBJ2-1; D gene ambiguous. The CDR3 is 12 amino acids. V lost 6 bases, J lost 6 bases, and 9 bases lay in between. CDR1 and CDR2 from the germline V gene are MDHEN and SYDVKM. Here the CDR3 DNA reads TGTGCCAGCAGCTCCGTTCGCAATGAGCAGTTCTTC. Translating gives CASSSVRNEQFF.